Shown below are 3 T cell receptor beta chains from a single sample sequenced in a study of CD8 T cells in Susac syndrome. Reverse transcription of roughly 0.45 to 1 ug RNA was carried out with random hexamers. A single record per CDR3 protein comes from TCRdb applying MiXCR to the immunoSEQ multiplex PCR reads. Here the sample spans 80,000 or so distinct CDR3 sequences, about 95% being singletons. The sample was CD8+ T cells from PBMCs. The receptors come from a human donor with Susac syndrome.

The chain recombines TRBV5-1 with TRBJ2-1; tentatively, D is TRBD1 (6 bases). This CDR3 is built from 13 residues. Germline CDR1 and CDR2: SGHRS and YFSETQ. The germline V and J ends were trimmed by 6 bases and 4 bases, with 11 bases remaining between them. The CDR3 region is CASTSGEYNEQFF. In DNA, the CDR3 is TGCGCCAGCACCTCAGGGGAATACAATGAGCAGTTCTTC.

V and J are TRBV24-1 and TRBJ2-1; D is ambiguous. Germline V gene lookup returns CDR1 KGHDR and CDR2 SFDVKD. This CDR3 comprises 14 residues. Deletions cut 0 bases from V and 9 bases from J, with 11 bases between. The CDR3 DNA sequence: TGTGCCACCAGTGATTTGCGCCCTCCGGGTGAGCAGTTCTTC. Residues: CATSDLRPPGEQFF.

The CDR3 loop reads CATSGGVQGIFSSGANVLTF. CDR3 in DNA: TGTGCCACCAGCGGAGGGGTACAGGGGATTTTTTCCTCTGGGGCCAACGTCCTGACTTTC. The gene calls are TRBV15 and TRBJ2-6; D might be TRBD1 (7 bases). V gave up 5 bases and J gave up 0 bases, with 23 bases separating them. CDR3 length: 20 residues. Germline V CDR1 and CDR2: LNHNV, YYDKDF (reference sequence).